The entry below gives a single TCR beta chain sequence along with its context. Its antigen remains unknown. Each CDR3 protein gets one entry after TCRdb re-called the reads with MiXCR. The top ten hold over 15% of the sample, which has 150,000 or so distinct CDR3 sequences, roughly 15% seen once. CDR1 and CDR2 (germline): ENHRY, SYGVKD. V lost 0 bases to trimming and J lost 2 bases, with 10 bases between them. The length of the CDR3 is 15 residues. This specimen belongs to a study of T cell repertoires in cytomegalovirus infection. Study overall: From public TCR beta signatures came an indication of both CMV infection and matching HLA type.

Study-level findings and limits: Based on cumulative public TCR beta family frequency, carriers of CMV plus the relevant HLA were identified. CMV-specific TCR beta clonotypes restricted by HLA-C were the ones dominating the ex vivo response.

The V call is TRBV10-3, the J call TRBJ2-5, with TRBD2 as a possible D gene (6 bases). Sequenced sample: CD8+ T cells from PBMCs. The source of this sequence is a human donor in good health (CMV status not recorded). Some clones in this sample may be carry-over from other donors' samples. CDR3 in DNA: TGTGCCATCAGTGAGTCGGGGGGAAATCAAGAGACCCAGTACTTC. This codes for CAISESGGNQETQYF.